What follows describes a single TCR beta chain. Its antigen is as yet unknown. The data stem from a study of regulatory T cells in long-lasting Graves disease. Findings and limits, study-wide: When disease was persistent, TRBV28, TRBJ1-2 and TRBJ2-5 were the favored segments. Lower TCR diversity characterized persistent Graves' patients relative to newly diagnosed patients.

The CDR3 consists of 15 residues. Germline CDR1 SGHAT, CDR2 FQNNGV. Between the trimmed V and J ends, which lost 0 bases and 2 bases, there was a span of 11 bases. Time point: persistent/refractory GD, antithyroid drugs over 5 years with positive TRAb. From RNA extracted from PBMCs, the TCR library was made. The EDTA tubes were filled with 8.5 to 9.5 milliliters of drawn peripheral blood. Building of the TCR beta libraries involved iRepertoire HTBI primers and Arm-PCR of CDR3 regions. Authors' analysis steps: Identified across the samples were approximately 60 TRBV segments and 14 TRBJ segments. One entry per CDR3 protein results from TCRdb running MiXCR on the multiplex PCR reads. Clone size and V and J calls follow TCRdb, not the original study. There are 400,000 to 600,000 distinct CDR3 sequences in the sample; roughly 21% occur only once, and roughly 6.9% lies in the top ten.

This chain links TRBV11-2 with TRBJ2-7; D is uncertain. Source: peripheral blood mononuclear cells (PBMCs), taken when the disease was refractory, from a patient treated with antithyroid drugs. This TCR came from a female donor with Graves disease. The CDR3 nucleotides are TGTGCCAGCAGCTTAGAATTCGCGATAACCTACGAGCAGTACTTC. This gives the protein CASSLEFAITYEQYF.